Following are 2 T cell receptor beta chains from one sample sequenced in a study of blood T cell repertoires in COVID-19. Clones were sequenced by immunoSEQ multiplex PCR, and TCRdb holds only the in-frame ones, with some missing. The sample shows roughly 280,000 clones, roughly 86% of them seen only once. Specimen: peripheral blood. Receptors originate from a woman aged 60 to 75 with COVID-19, enrolled during active disease.

V usage is TRBV29-1 and J usage is TRBJ2-5; weak D call: TRBD1 (6 bases). V lost 0 bases to trimming and J lost 5 bases, with 13 bases between them. CDR3 size: 14 residues. Germline V gene sequence: CDR1 SQVTM, CDR2 ANQGSEA. CDR3 DNA: TGCAGCGTTGAAGATGAAAGGGGGTTGGAGACCCAGTACTTC. Translation gives CSVEDERGLETQYF.

This rearrangement joins TRBV3-1 (or the pseudogene TRBV3-2) to TRBJ2-2; the match to TRBD2 covers 9 bases. V gave up 0 bases and J gave up 2 bases; unmatched junction bases: 13. The CDR3 length is 20 residues. Germline V gives CDR1 LGHDT, CDR2 YNNKEL (reference sequence). The CDR3 here is CASSQEGAIKAGGNTGELFF. The CDR3 nucleotides read TGTGCCAGCAGCCAAGAGGGGGCGATCAAAGCGGGAGGAAACACCGGGGAGCTGTTTTTT.